Listed below are T cell receptor beta chains from one sample, sequenced in a study of cytomegalovirus exposure and HLA in healthy donors. TCRdb's copy holds only in-frame clones and misses some; the assay was immunoSEQ multiplex PCR. The sample records roughly 130,000 clones, roughly 89% being singletons. Source material: PBMCs. The origin of the receptors is a woman aged 18-35 years in good health and CMV-seropositive. The CDR3 runs from the conserved cysteine through the conserved F or W. The D gene is left open where the match is weak. Some rows mark clone size as missing; the rest say once, few, many or name a class of expanded clone.

v_call	d_call	clone_size	cdr3_length	j_call	cdr3_aa	cdr3_nt
TRBV11-3	TRBD1	NA	15	TRBJ2-2	CASSPPGTGPGELFF	TGTGCCAGCAGTCCCCCCGGGACAGGTCCCGGGGAGCTGTTTTTT
TRBV27	TRBD1	NA	15	TRBJ1-2	CASSPEMTGFYGYTF	TGTGCCAGCAGCCCCGAAATGACAGGGTTCTATGGCTACACCTTC
TRBV23-1	TRBD1	NA	19	TRBJ2-5	CASSPPGAGTGGREETQYF	TGCGCCAGCAGTCCCCCGGGGGCCGGGACAGGGGGCAGGGAGGAGACCCAGTACTTC
TRBV6-1	TRBD2	NA	17	TRBJ2-3	CASSVSSGGAMADTQYF	TGTGCCAGCAGTGTATCAAGCGGGGGGGCCATGGCAGATACGCAGTATTTT
TRBV5-1	NA	NA	20	TRBJ2-5	CASSPGVGLTHRREQETQYF	TGCGCCAGCAGCCCGGGGGTGGGATTGACCCACCGCCGGGAGCAAGAGACCCAGTACTTC
TRBV18	NA	NA	15	TRBJ1-2	CASSPPKGPGYGYTF	TGTGCCAGCTCACCACCAAAGGGGCCTGGCTATGGCTACACCTTC
TRBV2	TRBD1	NA	12	TRBJ1-2	CAQTGEDYGYTF	TGTGCCCAGACAGGGGAGGACTATGGCTACACCTTC
TRBV2	NA	NA	16	TRBJ1-6	CASIGGFGSYNSPLHF	TGTGCCAGCATAGGAGGGTTCGGCTCCTATAATTCACCCCTCCACTTT
TRBV19	NA	NA	14	TRBJ2-5	CASSMALGYRDQYF	TGTGCCAGTAGTATGGCACTAGGCTACAGGGACCAGTACTTC
TRBV19	NA	NA	17	TRBJ1-6	CASSIGAAGTYNSPLHF	TGTGCCAGTAGTATAGGTGCGGCGGGGACCTATAATTCACCCCTCCACTTT
TRBV5-4	NA	once	15	TRBJ2-2	CASSLVRTGTGELFF	TGTGCCAGCAGCTTGGTCCGAACAGGTACCGGGGAGCTGTTTTTT
TRBV10-2	NA	NA	15	TRBJ1-6	CASKPPWTLSSPLHF	TGCGCCAGCAAACCCCCATGGACTCTTTCATCACCCCTCCACTTT
TRBV6-1	NA	NA	13	TRBJ1-2	CASSEDSNYGYTF	TGTGCCAGCAGTGAAGACAGCAACTATGGCTACACCTTC
TRBV5-4	NA	few	14	TRBJ1-2	CASSLGTNRDLDTF	TGTGCCAGCAGCTTGGGTACCAACAGGGATTTGGACACCTTC
TRBV7-9	NA	NA	13	TRBJ2-2	CASIYPNTGELFF	TGTGCCAGTATATATCCGAACACCGGGGAGCTGTTTTTT
TRBV12-5	NA	NA	14	TRBJ1-1	CASGLVPGNTEAFF	TGTGCTAGTGGTTTGGTACCAGGGAACACTGAAGCTTTCTTT
TRBV27	NA	NA	15	TRBJ1-2	CASSTQIHRQDGYTF	TGTGCCAGCAGCACCCAAATCCACAGGCAAGATGGCTACACCTTC
TRBV9	TRBD1	NA	17	TRBJ2-2	CASSVALGTGNTGELFF	TGTGCCAGCAGCGTAGCTTTAGGGACAGGTAACACCGGGGAGCTGTTTTTT
TRBV7-9	NA	NA	15	TRBJ2-7	CASSLDGASSYEQYF	TGTGCCAGCAGCTTAGATGGGGCTAGCTCCTACGAGCAGTACTTC
TRBV5-4	TRBD1	NA	15	TRBJ1-2	CASSLEGTGAGGYTF	TGTGCCAGCAGCTTGGAGGGGACAGGGGCGGGTGGCTACACCTTC
TRBV6-5	NA	NA	13	TRBJ1-5	CASSRGNNQPQHF	TGTGCCAGCAGCCGCGGGAACAATCAGCCCCAGCATTTT
TRBV27	TRBD1	few	13	TRBJ1-2	CASSASGQAGYTF	TGTGCCAGCAGTGCCTCCGGACAGGCCGGCTACACCTTC
TRBV4-1	NA	NA	17	TRBJ1-5	CASSQGRGFESNQPQHF	TGCGCCAGCAGCCAAGGACGGGGGTTTGAAAGCAATCAGCCCCAGCATTTT
TRBV5-1	NA	NA	15	TRBJ1-2	CASSQRTKGNYGYTF	TGCGCCAGCAGCCAGAGGACTAAGGGAAACTATGGCTACACCTTC
TRBV19	NA	few	12	TRBJ1-1	CASAHRATEAFF	TGTGCCAGCGCACACAGGGCCACTGAAGCTTTCTTT
TRBV4-1	TRBD1	NA	17	TRBJ1-1	CASSQPYAGRGLTEAFF	TGCGCCAGCAGCCAACCCTATGCCGGCAGGGGGCTGACTGAAGCTTTCTTT
TRBV2	TRBD1	NA	12	TRBJ1-1	CATRQGGTEAFF	TGTGCCACTCGACAGGGGGGCACTGAAGCTTTCTTT
TRBV5-6	TRBD2	NA	16	TRBJ2-3	CASSWGLAGGIDTQYF	TGTGCCAGCAGCTGGGGACTAGCGGGGGGGATAGATACGCAGTATTTT
TRBV6-1	TRBD1	once	15	TRBJ1-2	CASSHGGTGNYGYTF	TGTGCCAGCAGTCACGGGGGGACAGGGAATTATGGCTACACCTTC
TRBV5-1	TRBD2	NA	16	TRBJ2-3	CASSLAAGGYTDTQYF	TGCGCCAGCAGCTTGGCAGCGGGGGGGTACACAGATACGCAGTATTTT
TRBV15	TRBD2	NA	18	TRBJ2-3	CATSRDWIGGGAEDTQYF	TGTGCCACCAGCAGAGATTGGATCGGCGGGGGGGCCGAAGATACGCAGTATTTT
TRBV4-1	NA	few	14	TRBJ2-7	CASSQTSGVFEQYF	TGCGCCAGCAGCCAGACATCAGGGGTGTTCGAGCAGTACTTC
TRBV11-2	NA	NA	13	TRBJ1-1	CASSTGLNTEAFF	TGTGCCAGCAGTACAGGGTTGAACACTGAAGCTTTCTTT
TRBV7-6	TRBD1	NA	16	TRBJ2-5	CASSLRDRRLQETQYF	TGTGCCAGCAGCTTACGGGACAGGCGTCTCCAAGAGACCCAGTACTTC
TRBV5-4	TRBD2	NA	16	TRBJ2-2	CASSGVGLAGTGELFF	TGTGCCAGCAGCGGTGTGGGACTAGCGGGGACCGGGGAGCTGTTTTTT
TRBV4-3	NA	few	17	TRBJ2-5	CASSQDIGQGPGETQYF	TGCGCCAGCAGCCAAGATATAGGCCAGGGGCCAGGGGAGACCCAGTACTTC
TRBV19	NA	NA	13	TRBJ1-5	CASSTGLYQPQHF	TGTGCCAGCTCTACGGGTTTATATCAGCCCCAGCATTTT
TRBV5-1	TRBD1	once	15	TRBJ2-1	CASSKDRGPYNEQFF	TGCGCCAGCAGCAAAGACAGGGGGCCCTACAATGAGCAGTTCTTC
TRBV6-5	TRBD1	NA	15	TRBJ1-5	CASSTTGKGNQPQHF	TGTGCCAGCAGTACGACAGGGAAGGGCAATCAGCCCCAGCATTTT
TRBV5-1	NA	NA	15	TRBJ2-7	CASSLKVDRTSEQYF	TGCGCCAGCAGCTTGAAAGTAGACAGGACATCCGAGCAGTACTTC
TRBV28	TRBD2	NA	16	TRBJ2-7	CASSLLGLAGSYEQYF	TGTGCCAGCAGTTTATTAGGTCTAGCGGGCTCCTACGAGCAGTACTTC
TRBV10-3	TRBD1	NA	13	TRBJ1-1	CAITQGAGTEAFF	TGTGCCATCACCCAGGGGGCTGGGACTGAAGCTTTCTTT
TRBV19	TRBD2	NA	16	TRBJ2-1	CASSIPGGGAVDEQFF	TGTGCCAGTAGTATACCCGGCGGGGGGGCCGTAGATGAGCAGTTCTTC
TRBV27	NA	NA	13	TRBJ2-5	CASSWRGQKTQYF	TGTGCCAGCAGTTGGAGAGGGCAGAAGACCCAGTACTTC
TRBV7-6	TRBD1	NA	14	TRBJ2-7	CASSLGNRGYEQYF	TGTGCCAGCAGCTTAGGAAACAGGGGGTACGAGCAGTACTTC
TRBV7-9	NA	NA	14	TRBJ1-6	CASTRGAGNSPLHF	TGTGCCAGCACCCGGGGGGCCGGGAATTCACCCCTCCACTTT
TRBV30	TRBD1	NA	13	TRBJ1-2	CAWSAGTGYGYTF	TGTGCCTGGAGTGCCGGGACAGGCTATGGCTACACCTTC
TRBV5-1	NA	NA	14	TRBJ1-1	CASSLDLDRPGAFF	TGCGCCAGCAGCTTGGATCTCGACAGGCCTGGGGCTTTCTTT
TRBV7-6	NA	NA	15	TRBJ2-7	CASSLVGKSTYEQYF	TGTGCCAGCAGCTTGGTCGGGAAGTCGACCTACGAGCAGTACTTC
TRBV7-6	NA	NA	15	TRBJ2-3	CASSLVGGFADTQYF	TGTGCCAGCAGCTTAGTCGGAGGTTTTGCAGATACGCAGTATTTT
TRBV6-5	TRBD2	NA	16	TRBJ2-5	CASSYLSRGGVETQYF	TGTGCCAGCAGTTACCTTTCTCGGGGGGGCGTTGAGACCCAGTACTTC
TRBV29-1	NA	NA	15	TRBJ2-3	CSVEAGATNTDTQYF	TGCAGCGTTGAGGCGGGGGCCACGAATACAGATACGCAGTATTTT
TRBV9	NA	NA	16	TRBJ2-3	CASSAIPGLSTDTQYF	TGTGCCAGCAGCGCCATACCGGGACTGAGCACAGATACGCAGTATTTT
TRBV19	NA	NA	13	TRBJ1-2	CASSHRNRVGYTF	TGTGCCAGTAGTCATAGGAACAGGGTTGGCTACACCTTC
TRBV5-6	NA	NA	12	TRBJ2-7	CASSWEAYEQYF	TGTGCCAGCAGCTGGGAGGCCTACGAGCAGTACTTC